This TCR beta chain is drawn from a study of CD8 T cells in ankylosing spondylitis. Study observations and caveats: Existing reports had already noted some motif variants in reactive arthritis synovial fluid and blood. Within matched ankylosing spondylitis synovial fluid, disease-linked clones were reportedly significantly enriched. What appeared characteristic of ankylosing spondylitis blood was a TCR beta motif of eight highly homologous variants.

This clonotype appeared many times. What it recognizes is unknown. Quantitative 5'-RACE was performed with molecular barcodes, and it yielded the TCR beta libraries. TCRdb used MiXCR to reprocess the 5' RACE reads, holding one entry per CDR3 protein. Among roughly 440,000 distinct CDR3 sequences listed, roughly 15% were seen once. The source of this sequence is a male donor with ankylosing spondylitis. Sequenced material: blood, either unsorted or a sorted T cell fraction (not recorded which).

The CDR3 sequence: CASRHIGGAYEQYF. The CDR3 DNA reads as TGTGCCAGCAGGCATATTGGGGGAGCCTACGAGCAGTACTTC. The chain carries TRBV12-3 or TRBV12-4 and TRBJ2-7; tentatively, D is TRBD1 or TRBD2 (5 bases each). V shed 6 bases and J shed 2 bases, with 14 bases lying between them. CDR3 length equals 14 residues.